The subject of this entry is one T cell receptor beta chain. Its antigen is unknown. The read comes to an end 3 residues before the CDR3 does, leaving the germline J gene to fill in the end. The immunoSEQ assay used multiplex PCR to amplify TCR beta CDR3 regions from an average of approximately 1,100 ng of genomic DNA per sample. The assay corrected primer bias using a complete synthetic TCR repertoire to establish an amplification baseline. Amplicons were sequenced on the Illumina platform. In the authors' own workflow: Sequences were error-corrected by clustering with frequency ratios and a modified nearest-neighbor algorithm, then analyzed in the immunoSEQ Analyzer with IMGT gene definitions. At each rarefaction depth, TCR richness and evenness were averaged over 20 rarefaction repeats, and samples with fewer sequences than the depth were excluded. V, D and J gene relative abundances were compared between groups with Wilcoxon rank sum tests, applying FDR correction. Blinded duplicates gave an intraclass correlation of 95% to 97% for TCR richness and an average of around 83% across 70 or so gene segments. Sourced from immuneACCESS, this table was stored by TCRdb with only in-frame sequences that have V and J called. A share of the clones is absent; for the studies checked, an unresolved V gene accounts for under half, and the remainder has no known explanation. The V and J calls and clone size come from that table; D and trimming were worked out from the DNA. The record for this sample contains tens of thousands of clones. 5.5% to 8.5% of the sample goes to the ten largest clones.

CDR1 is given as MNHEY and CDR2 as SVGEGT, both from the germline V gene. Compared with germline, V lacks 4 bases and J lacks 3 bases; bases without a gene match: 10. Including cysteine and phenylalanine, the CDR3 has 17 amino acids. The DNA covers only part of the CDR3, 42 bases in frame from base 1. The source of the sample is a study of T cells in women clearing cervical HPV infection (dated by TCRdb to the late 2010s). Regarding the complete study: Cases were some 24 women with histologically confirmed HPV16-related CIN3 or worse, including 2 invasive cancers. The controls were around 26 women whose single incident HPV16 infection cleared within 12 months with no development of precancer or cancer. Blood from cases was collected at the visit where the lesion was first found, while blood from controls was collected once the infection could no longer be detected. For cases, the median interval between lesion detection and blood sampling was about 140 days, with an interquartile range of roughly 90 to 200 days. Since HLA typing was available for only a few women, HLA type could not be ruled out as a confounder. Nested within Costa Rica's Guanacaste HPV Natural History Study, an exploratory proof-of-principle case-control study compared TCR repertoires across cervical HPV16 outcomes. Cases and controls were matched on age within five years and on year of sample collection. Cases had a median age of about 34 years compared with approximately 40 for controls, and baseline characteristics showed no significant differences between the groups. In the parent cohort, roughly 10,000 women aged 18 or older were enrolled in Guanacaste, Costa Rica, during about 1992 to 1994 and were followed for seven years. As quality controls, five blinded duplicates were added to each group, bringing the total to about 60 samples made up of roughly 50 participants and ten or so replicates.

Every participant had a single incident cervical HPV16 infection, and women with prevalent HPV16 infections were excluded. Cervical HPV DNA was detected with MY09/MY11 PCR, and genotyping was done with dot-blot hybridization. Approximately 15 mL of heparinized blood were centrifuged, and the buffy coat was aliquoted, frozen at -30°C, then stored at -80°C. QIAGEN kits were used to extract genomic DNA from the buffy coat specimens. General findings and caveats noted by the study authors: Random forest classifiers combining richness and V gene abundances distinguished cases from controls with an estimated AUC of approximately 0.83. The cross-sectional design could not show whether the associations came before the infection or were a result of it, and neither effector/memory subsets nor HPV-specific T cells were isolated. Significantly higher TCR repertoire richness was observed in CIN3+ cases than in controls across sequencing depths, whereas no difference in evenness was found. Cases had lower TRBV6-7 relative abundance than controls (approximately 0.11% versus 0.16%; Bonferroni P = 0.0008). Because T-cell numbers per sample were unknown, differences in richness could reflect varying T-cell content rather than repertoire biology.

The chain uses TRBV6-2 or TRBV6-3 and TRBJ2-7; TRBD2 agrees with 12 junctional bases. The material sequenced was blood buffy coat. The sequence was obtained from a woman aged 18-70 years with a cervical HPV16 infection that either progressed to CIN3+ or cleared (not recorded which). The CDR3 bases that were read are TGTGCCAGCAGTTTCCTGACTAGCGGGAGCATCGGCTACGAG. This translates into CASSFLTSGSIGYE. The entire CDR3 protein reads CASSFLTSGSIGYEQYF.